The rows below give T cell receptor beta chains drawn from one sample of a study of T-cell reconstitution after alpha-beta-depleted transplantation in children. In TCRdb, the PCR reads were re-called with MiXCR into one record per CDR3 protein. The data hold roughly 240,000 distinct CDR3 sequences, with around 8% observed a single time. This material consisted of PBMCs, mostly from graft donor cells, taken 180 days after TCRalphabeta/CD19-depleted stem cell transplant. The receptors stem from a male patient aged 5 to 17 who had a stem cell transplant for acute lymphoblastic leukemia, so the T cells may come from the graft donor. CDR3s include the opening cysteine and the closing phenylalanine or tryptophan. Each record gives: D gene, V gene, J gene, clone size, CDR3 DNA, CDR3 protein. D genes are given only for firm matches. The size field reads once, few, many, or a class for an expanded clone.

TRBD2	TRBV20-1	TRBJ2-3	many	TGCGGAGGCTTCCGGGGGGGCCAGAGCACAGATACGCAGTATTTT	CGGFRGGQSTDTQYF
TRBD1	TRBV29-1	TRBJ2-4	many	TGCAGCGTTGTTTACAGGGGAGACATTCAGTACTTC	CSVVYRGDIQYF
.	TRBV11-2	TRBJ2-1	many	TGTGCCAGCAGCTTAGATGAACTAGCAACCTACAATGAGCAGTTCTTC	CASSLDELATYNEQFF
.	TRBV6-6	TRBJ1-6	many	TGTGCCAGCAGTTACGGGCCCTCACCCCTCCACTTT	CASSYGPSPLHF
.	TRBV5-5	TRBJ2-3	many	TGTGCCAGCAGCCAGAGGACCAGCGCAGGAGATACGCAGTATTTT	CASSQRTSAGDTQYF
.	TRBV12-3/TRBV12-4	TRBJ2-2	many	TGTGCCAGCAGTTTCGGTAGCGGCCGCGGGAAGCTGTTTTTT	CASSFGSGRGKLFF
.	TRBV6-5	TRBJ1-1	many	TGTGCCAGCAGTTACACGCGGGACGTGAACACTGAAGCTTTCTTT	CASSYTRDVNTEAFF
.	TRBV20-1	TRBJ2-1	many	TGCAGGGGGGGACAGATCCTTTACAATGAGCAGTTCTTC	CRGGQILYNEQFF
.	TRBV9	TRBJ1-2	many	TGTGCCAGCAGCCCACTCAGGACTGGCCATGGCTACACCTTC	CASSPLRTGHGYTF
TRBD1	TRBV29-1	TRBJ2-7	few	TGCAGCGTCGGGACAGGGGGCGGCGAGCAGTACTTC	CSVGTGGGEQYF